This TCR beta chain was identified during a study of T cell responses to AZD1222 COVID-19 vaccine. On the study more broadly: Investigators merged groups given second doses at roughly 4 or roughly 12 weeks.

In regard to this clone: The target antigen is unknown.

Findings and limits, study-wide: An increase in Spike-specific TCR breadth and depth was observed after two AZD1222 doses. Per reports, nearly half of all spike-specific TCRs target regions that are unmutated in variants.

Libraries were prepared by immunoSEQ multiplex PCR; TCRdb keeps only in-frame clonotypes and omits some of them. The sample has around 130,000 clones; over 75% are singletons. The TCR sequence derives from an adult in good health. The sample consisted of peripheral blood, taken on day 0 of AZD1222 vaccination.

As DNA, the CDR3 is TGCGCCAGCAGGAGGGACAAGCCCCTCAATGAGCAGTTCTTC. It is translated as CASRRDKPLNEQFF. The V and J genes are TRBV23-1 and TRBJ2-1; D is perhaps TRBD1 (6 bases). TRBV23-1 is classed as an ORF, of uncertain function. The CDR3 sequence is 14 residues long. V was trimmed by 6 bases and J by 6 bases, leaving 15 bases between them.